This T cell receptor (beta chain) was documented in a study of human T cells and chemical hapten exposure. Looking at the study overall: Patients had diphenylcyclopropenone applied to the scalp weekly throughout the approximately 25-week study. The cohort included alopecia areata under or over 50% scalp, totalis and universalis.

Trimming stripped 0 bases from V and 5 bases from J, with 9 bases between. CDR3 length: 14 amino acids. Per the germline V gene, CDR1 is SEHNR and CDR2 is FQNEAQ (reference sequence). MiXCR, applied by TCRdb to the RACE reads, yields one record per CDR3 protein. The sample records over 300,000 distinct CDR3 sequences, approximately 5.1% being singletons. Indicated time point: pre-sensitization, week 0. Treatment described: therapeutic diphenylcyclopropenone sensitization with weekly scalp DPC. The chain uses TRBV7-9 and TRBJ2-3; D possibly matches TRBD1 or TRBD2 (5 bases each). This TCR derives from a woman aged 45-59 years with alopecia areata. Some clones in this sample may be carry-over from other donors' samples. The sample was whole blood, taken in connection with sensitization to the hapten diphenylcyclopropenone (DPC). CDR3 sequence: CASSLAGAKDTQYF. Here the CDR3 DNA reads TGTGCCAGCAGCTTAGCCGGGGCGAAAGATACGCAGTATTTT.